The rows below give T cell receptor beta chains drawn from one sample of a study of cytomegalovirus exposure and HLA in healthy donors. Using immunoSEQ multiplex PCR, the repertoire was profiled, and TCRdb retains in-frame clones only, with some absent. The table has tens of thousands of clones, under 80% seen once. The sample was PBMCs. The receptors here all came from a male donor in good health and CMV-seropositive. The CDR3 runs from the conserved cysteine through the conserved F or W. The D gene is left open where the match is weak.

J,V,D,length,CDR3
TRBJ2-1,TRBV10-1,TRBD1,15,CASILPGQGSNEQFF
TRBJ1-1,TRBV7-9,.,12,CASSLGYTEAFF
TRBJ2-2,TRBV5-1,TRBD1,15,CASKGQGANTGELFF
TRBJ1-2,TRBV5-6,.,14,CASSEMGRDYGYTF
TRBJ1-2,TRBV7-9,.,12,CASSLGGGRGTF
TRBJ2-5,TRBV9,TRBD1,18,CASSVAAGTGNVQETQYF
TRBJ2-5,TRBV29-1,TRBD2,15,CSVVKGGRADETQYF
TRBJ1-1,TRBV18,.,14,CASSPYYTGAEAFF
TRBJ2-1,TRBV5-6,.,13,CASSSGISNEQFF
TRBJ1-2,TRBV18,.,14,CASPGEVWSYGYTF
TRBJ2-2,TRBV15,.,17,CATSSPDRPLNTGELFF
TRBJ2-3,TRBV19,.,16,CASSLKGGGSLDTQYF
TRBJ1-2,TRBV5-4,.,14,CASSFVGATYGYTF
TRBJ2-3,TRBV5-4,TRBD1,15,CASSHGQGNADTQYF
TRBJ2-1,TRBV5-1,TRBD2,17,CASSLSVRLAGDNEQFF
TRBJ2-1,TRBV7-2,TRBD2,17,CASSLGTSGSLGYEQFF
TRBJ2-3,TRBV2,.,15,CASRRDFSSTDTQYF
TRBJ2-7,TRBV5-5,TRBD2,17,CASSLAQGAGGLYEQYF
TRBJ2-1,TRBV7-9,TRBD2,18,CSSSLKMRLAGVSNEQFF
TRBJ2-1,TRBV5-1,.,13,CASSLGSYNEQFF
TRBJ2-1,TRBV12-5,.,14,CASGLSSGQDEQFF
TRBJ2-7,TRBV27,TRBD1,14,CASSWQGAPYEQYF
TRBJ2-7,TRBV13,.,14,CASSLVEGANEQYF
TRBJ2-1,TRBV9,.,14,CASSVEPSDNEQFF
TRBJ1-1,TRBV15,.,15,CATSRATDTNTEAFF
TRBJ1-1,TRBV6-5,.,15,CASSLGSGGNTEAFF
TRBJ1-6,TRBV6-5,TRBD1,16,CASSYANTGDGSPLHF
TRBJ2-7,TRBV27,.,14,CASSLSHLTYEQYF
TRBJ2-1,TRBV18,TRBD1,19,CASSRLGQGPLSSYNEQFF
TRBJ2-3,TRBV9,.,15,CASSIRQIPTDTQYF
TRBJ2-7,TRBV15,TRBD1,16,CATSVGRGLKGNEQYF
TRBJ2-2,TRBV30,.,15,CAWSVGGDHTGELFF
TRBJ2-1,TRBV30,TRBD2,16,CAWSVPGLARVNEQFF
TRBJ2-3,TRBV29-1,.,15,CSVGHGGISTDTQYF
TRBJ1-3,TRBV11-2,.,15,CASSLGPSSGNTIYF
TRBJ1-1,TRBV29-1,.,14,CSVVVQPGNTEAFF
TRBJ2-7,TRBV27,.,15,CASSSSLGGTYEQYF
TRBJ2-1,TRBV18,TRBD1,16,CASSTTGAKTYNEQFF
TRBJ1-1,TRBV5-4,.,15,CASSLARQMDTEAFF
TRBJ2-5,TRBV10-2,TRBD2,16,CASSEVTGGPQETQYF
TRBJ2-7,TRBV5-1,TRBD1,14,CASSLGDRAYEQYF